This T cell receptor (beta chain) came from a study of Tregs in tolerant kidney transplant recipients. Regarding the study as a whole: Activated donor B cell expansion appeared to reveal the most relevant donor-specific TCRbeta repertoire.

Unstimulated Tregs (CD4+CD25+CD127-) and CD4+CD25- non-Tregs were sorted from PBMCs. Trimming took 8 bases from V and 12 from J, leaving 14 bases between them. The CDR3 length is 10 residues. CDR1 SNHLY and CDR2 FYNNEI come from the germline V gene. Produced via immunoSEQ multiplex PCR; TCRdb's table is partial and in-frame only. The sample includes roughly 66,000 clones, more than 90% of them seen just once. This clone was counted between two and nine times. What it binds is unknown. The chain recombines TRBV2 with TRBJ2-7, with a tentative D call TRBD1 (6 bases). This receptor was taken from a human donor who received a combined kidney and bone marrow transplant. The specimen was CD8+ T cells from blood, collected before the transplant. DNA of the CDR3: TGTGCCAGCGGACAGACAGTGTCGTACTTC. Protein product: CASGQTVSYF.